A single sample is the source of the 19 T cell receptor beta chains below, sequenced in a study of blood T cell repertoires in COVID-19. Using immunoSEQ multiplex PCR, the repertoire was profiled, and TCRdb retains in-frame clones only, with some absent. The data contain approximately 100,000 clones, roughly 92% of them singletons. Sequencing used peripheral blood. Every receptor here comes from a man between 70 and 80 years old with acute or convalescent COVID-19.

This chain's CDR3 is CASSKAGESDTQYF. CDR3 bases: TGTGCCAGCAGTAAAGCGGGAGAATCAGATACGCAGTATTTT. The rearrangement joins TRBV6-6 to TRBJ2-3, with 8 bases aligning to TRBD2. This CDR3 has 14 amino acids. Unmatched junction bases numbered 5, after V lost 5 bases and J lost 4 bases. The germline gives CDR1 MNHNY, CDR2 SVGAGI (reference sequence).

This clone was counted a single time. The chain employs TRBV11-2 and TRBJ2-1; the D gene is possibly TRBD1 (6 bases). The CDR3 has 12 residues. Trimming took 5 bases from V and 13 from J, leaving 15 bases between them. Germline CDR1 and CDR2: SGHAT and FQNNGV. The CDR3 loop is CASSPQGQRQFF. In DNA form, the CDR3 reads TGTGCCAGCAGCCCACAGGGTCAGCGTCAGTTCTTC.

The genes are TRBV2 and TRBJ2-4; maybe TRBD1 (7 bases). Germline V gene data show CDR1 as SNHLY and CDR2 as FYNNEI. There are 13 residues in the CDR3. V was cut by 3 bases and J by 7 bases, with 10 bases left in between. CDR3: CASSEAGGNIQYF. The CDR3 DNA follows: TGTGCCAGCAGTGAGGCAGGGGGGAACATTCAGTACTTC.

The chain uses TRBV28 and TRBJ1-2, with 8 bases identical to TRBD1. Germline CDR1 is MDHEN and CDR2 is SYDVKM. CDR3 size: 17 residues. With 1 base clipped from V and 0 bases from J, the junction kept 7 bases outside the gene matches. The CDR3, as DNA: TGTGCCAGCAGTTTATTAGGACAGGGAGGGTCTAACTATGGCTACACCTTC. Translated, it gives CASSLLGQGGSNYGYTF.

The rearrangement uses TRBV18 and TRBJ1-5; a possible D gene is TRBD1 (5 bases). Germline V CDR1 and CDR2: KGHSH, LQKENI. With 3 bases removed from V and 3 bases from J, the gap between germline ends came to 9 bases. The CDR3 is 14 residues long. The CDR3 protein is CASSPGLSNQPQHF. In DNA form, the CDR3 reads TGTGCCAGCTCACCGGGACTCTCCAATCAGCCCCAGCATTTT.

J is TRBJ1-4 and V is TRBV2; 8 bases align to TRBD1. Germline V gene lookup returns CDR1 SNHLY and CDR2 FYNNEI. The CDR3 sequence is 15 residues long. The ends lost 4 bases at V and 4 bases at J; junction bases unmatched: 5. This CDR3 is CASSATGGLNEKLFF. The CDR3 DNA is TGTGCCAGCAGTGCAACAGGGGGGCTTAATGAAAAACTGTTTTTT. Full variable domain (missing parts from reference TRBV2 and TRBJ1-4): EPEVTQTPSHQVTQMGQEVILRCVPISNHLYFYWYRQILGQKVEFLVSFYNNEISEKSEIFDDQFSVERPDGSNFTLKIRSTKLEDSAMYFCASSATGGLNEKLFFGSGTQLSVL.

This clone came up once. The gene calls are TRBV11-2 and TRBJ2-1; 9 bases line up with TRBD1. The germline gives CDR1 SGHAT, CDR2 FQNNGV. The CDR3 extends over 14 amino acids. V lost 5 bases to trimming and J lost 7 bases; unmatched junction nucleotides: 6. CDR3 amino acids: CASSLQGAQNEQFF. The DNA for the CDR3 is TGTGCCAGCAGCCTACAGGGGGCGCAAAATGAGCAGTTCTTC.

CDR3 sequence reads: CASSSTGQETQYF. DNA of the CDR3: TGTGCCAGCAGCTCGACAGGGCAAGAGACCCAGTACTTC. The chain has TRBV12-3 or TRBV12-4 and TRBJ2-5; TRBD1 agrees at 7 bases. V dropped 6 bases and J dropped 2; count of bases not matched to a gene: 3. The CDR3 length is 13 residues.

CDR3 bases: TGTGCCAGCAAGGGGGGGACCGGGGAGCTGTTTTTT. Its protein product is CASKGGTGELFF. The chain joins TRBV3-1 (or the pseudogene TRBV3-2) to TRBJ2-2, with D maybe TRBD2 (7 bases). V was cut by 7 bases and J by 5 bases, with 8 bases left in between. Germline CDR1 LGHDT, CDR2 YNNKEL (reference sequence). The CDR3 is 12 residues long.

The chain couples TRBV10-3 to TRBJ2-3, with D possibly TRBD2 on 6 matching bases. Germline V gene data show CDR1 as ENHRY and CDR2 as SYGVKD. Trimming cost V 7 bases and J 4 bases, with 15 bases left between them. The CDR3 runs 14 residues. CDR3 protein: CAITATSWADTQYF. CDR3 bases: TGTGCCATCACCGCGACTAGTTGGGCAGATACGCAGTATTTT.

The V and J genes are TRBV12-5 and TRBJ1-5; weak D call: TRBD1 (5 bases). The CDR3 runs 15 residues. V lost 1 base, J lost 3 bases, and 10 bases lay in between. From germline, CDR1 is LGHNT and CDR2 FRNRAP. Here the CDR3 DNA reads TGTGCTAGTGGTTTGGAAGGGGCAAACAATCAGCCCCAGCATTTT. It codes for CASGLEGANNQPQHF.

This clone was seen a few times. The chain links TRBV14 to TRBJ1-2; D is ambiguous. V was shortened by 6 bases and J by 2 bases, with 7 bases between the two germline ends. This CDR3 contains 12 residues. Germline lookup yields CDR1 SGHDN and CDR2 FVKESK. CDR3 sequence reads: CASSVQNYGYTF. In DNA form, the CDR3 reads TGTGCCAGCAGTGTGCAGAACTATGGCTACACCTTC.

The V gene is TRBV18, the J gene TRBJ1-1; D is perhaps TRBD1 (6 bases). CDR1 and CDR2 (germline): KGHSH, LQKENI. The CDR3 loop spans 15 amino acids. V gave up 0 bases and J gave up 4 bases, with 12 bases separating them. The DNA of the CDR3 is TGTGCCAGCTCACCACCGGTGGGGGCTGTCACTGAAGCTTTCTTT. Translating gives CASSPPVGAVTEAFF.

The V and J genes are TRBV28 and TRBJ2-3; 9 nucleotides line up with TRBD1. V shed 2 bases, J shed 3 bases, and the junction held 12 bases outside the gene matches. The CDR3 consists of 18 residues. Germline CDR1 is MDHEN and CDR2 is SYDVKM. CDR3 DNA sequence: TGTGCCAGCAGTTTAAGAGGGGACAGGGACCGGAGGACAGATACGCAGTATTTT. Translated: CASSLRGDRDRRTDTQYF.

V and J are TRBV9 and TRBJ2-5; D remains ambiguous. CDR1 SGDLS and CDR2 YYNGEE come from the germline V gene. The ends were cut back, 4 bases at V and 4 bases at J, with 17 bases in the middle. The CDR3 is made up of 15 amino acids. CDR3 loop: CASSPEASWAETQYF. The CDR3 DNA reads TGTGCCAGCAGCCCGGAAGCCTCATGGGCAGAGACCCAGTACTTC.

The gene calls are TRBV6-5 and TRBJ1-1; 10 nucleotides match TRBD1. This CDR3 has 14 residues. V gave up 6 bases and J gave up 4 bases; unmatched junction bases: 5. Per germline, CDR1 MNHEY and CDR2 SVGAGI. This chain's CDR3 is CASRRTGGITEAFF. For the CDR3, the DNA is TGTGCCAGCAGGAGGACAGGGGGAATCACTGAAGCTTTCTTT.

The rearrangement links TRBV5-1 to TRBJ1-6, with D unclear. Between the trimmed V and J ends, which lost 6 bases and 7 bases, there was a span of 11 bases. This CDR3 comprises 13 residues. The germline CDR1 and CDR2 sequences are SGHRS and YFSETQ. CDR3 sequence reads: CASTDTENSPLHF. CDR3 in DNA: TGCGCCAGCACAGACACCGAAAATTCACCCCTCCACTTT.

This clone showed up just a few times. The rearrangement joins TRBV12-1 to TRBJ2-7; the D call of TRBD1 is as the table states it, not checked on the DNA. TRBV12-1 is a pseudogene locus. The CDR3 sequence is 15 residues long. In DNA form, the CDR3 reads TGTGCCAGCAGCTATCCCCACTCCAGGGGGTACGAGCAGTACTTC. This gives the protein CASSYPHSRGYEQYF.

V gene TRBV6-5 combines with J gene TRBJ1-1; a possible D gene is TRBD1 (5 bases). Trimming removed 2 bases at V and 5 bases at J, with 9 bases between. Per the germline V gene, CDR1 is MNHEY and CDR2 is SVGAGI. The CDR3 runs 13 residues. CDR3: CASSYGRTTEAFF. CDR3 nucleotides: TGTGCCAGCAGTTACGGCCGGACAACTGAAGCTTTCTTT.